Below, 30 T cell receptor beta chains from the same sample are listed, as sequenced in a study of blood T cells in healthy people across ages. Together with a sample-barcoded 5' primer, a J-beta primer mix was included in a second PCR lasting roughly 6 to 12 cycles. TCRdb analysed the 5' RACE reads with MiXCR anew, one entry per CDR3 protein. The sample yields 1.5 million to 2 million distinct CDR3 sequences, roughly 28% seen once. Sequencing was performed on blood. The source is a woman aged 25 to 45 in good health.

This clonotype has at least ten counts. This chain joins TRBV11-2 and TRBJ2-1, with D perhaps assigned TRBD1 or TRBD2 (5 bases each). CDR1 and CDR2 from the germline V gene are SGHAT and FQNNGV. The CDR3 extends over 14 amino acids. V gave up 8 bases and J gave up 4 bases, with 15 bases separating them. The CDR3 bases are TGTGCCAGCGATCGGGACGGGGTGTACAATGAGCAGTTCTTC. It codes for CASDRDGVYNEQFF. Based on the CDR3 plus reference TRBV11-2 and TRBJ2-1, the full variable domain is EAGVAQSPRYKIIEKRQSVAFWCNPISGHATLYWYQQILGQGPKLLIQFQNNGVVDDSQLPKDRFSAERLKGVDSTLKIQPAKLEDSAVYLCASDRDGVYNEQFFGPGTRLTVL.

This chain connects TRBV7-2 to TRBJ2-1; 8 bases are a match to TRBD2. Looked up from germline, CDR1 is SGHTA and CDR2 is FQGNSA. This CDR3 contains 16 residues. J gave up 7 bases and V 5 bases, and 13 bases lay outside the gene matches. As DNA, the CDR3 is TGTGCCAGCAGCGCCCAGGTCGGGGGGGGGCCTAATGAGCAGTTCTTC. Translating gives CASSAQVGGGPNEQFF.

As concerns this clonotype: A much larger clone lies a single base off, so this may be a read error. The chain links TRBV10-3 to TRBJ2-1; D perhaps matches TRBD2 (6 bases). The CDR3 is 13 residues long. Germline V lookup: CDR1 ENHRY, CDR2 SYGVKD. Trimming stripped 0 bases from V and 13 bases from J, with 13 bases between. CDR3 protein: CAISESIAETQFF. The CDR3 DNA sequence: TGTGCCATCAGTGAGTCTATAGCGGAGACCCAGTTCTTC.

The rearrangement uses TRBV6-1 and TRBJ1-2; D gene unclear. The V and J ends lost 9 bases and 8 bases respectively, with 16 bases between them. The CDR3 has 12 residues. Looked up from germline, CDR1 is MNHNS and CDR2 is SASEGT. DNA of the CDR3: TGTGCCAGTTACGGTCTGGGAGGCGGCTACACCTTC. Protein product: CASYGLGGGYTF.

The CDR3 nucleotides read TGCAGTGCTAGGTGGGGGAGTCAGGAGACCCAGTACTTC. It specifies CSARWGSQETQYF. The rearrangement joins TRBV20-1 to TRBJ2-5; D tentatively fits TRBD1 or TRBD2 (5 bases each). Germline loops: CDR1 DFQATT, CDR2 SNEGSKA (reference sequence). The CDR3 is 13 amino acids. Trimming pared 3 bases from V and 5 bases from J, leaving 13 bases between.

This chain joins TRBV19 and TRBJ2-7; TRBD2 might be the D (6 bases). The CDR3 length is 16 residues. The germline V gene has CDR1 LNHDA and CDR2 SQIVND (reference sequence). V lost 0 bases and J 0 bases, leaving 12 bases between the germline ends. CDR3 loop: CASSIDPRDRSYEQYF. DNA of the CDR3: TGTGCCAGTAGTATAGATCCGCGGGACCGCTCCTACGAGCAGTACTTC.

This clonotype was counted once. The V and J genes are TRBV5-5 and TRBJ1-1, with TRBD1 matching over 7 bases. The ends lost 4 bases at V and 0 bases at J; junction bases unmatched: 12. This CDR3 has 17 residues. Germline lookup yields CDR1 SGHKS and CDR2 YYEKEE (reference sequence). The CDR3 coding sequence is TGTGCCAGCAGCCCTGGGCAGGACAGGAGAATGAACACTGAAGCTTTCTTT. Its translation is CASSPGQDRRMNTEAFF.

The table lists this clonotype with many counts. The chain's CDR3 is CASRRGQGDEQYF. The CDR3 nucleotides read TGCGCCAGCAGGAGGGGGCAGGGAGACGAGCAGTACTTC. The chain carries TRBV5-1 and TRBJ2-7, with 7 bases lining up with TRBD1. The V gene end was trimmed by 5 bases and the J gene end by 5 bases; junction bases not matched to a gene: 7. Germline CDR1 is SGHRS and CDR2 is YFSETQ. The CDR3 extends over 13 amino acids.

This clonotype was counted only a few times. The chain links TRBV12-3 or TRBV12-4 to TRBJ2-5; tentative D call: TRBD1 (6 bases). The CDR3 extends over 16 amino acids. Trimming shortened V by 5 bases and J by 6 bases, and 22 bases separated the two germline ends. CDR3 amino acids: CASSHPSGEGDKTQYF. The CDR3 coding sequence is TGTGCCAGCAGTCACCCGTCAGGGGAAGGGGATAAGACCCAGTACTTC.

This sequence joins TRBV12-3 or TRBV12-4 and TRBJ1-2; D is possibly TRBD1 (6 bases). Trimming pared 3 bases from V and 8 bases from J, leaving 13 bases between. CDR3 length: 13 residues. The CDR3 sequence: CASSFVRGMGYTF. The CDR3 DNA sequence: TGTGCCAGCAGTTTTGTCAGGGGAATGGGCTACACCTTC.

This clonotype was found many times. The CDR3 region is CSARSGTSYNEQFF. The CDR3 DNA reads as TGCAGTGCTAGATCCGGGACTAGTTACAATGAGCAGTTCTTC. The gene calls are TRBV20-1 and TRBJ2-1; 8 positions agree with TRBD2. The J segment lost 4 bases and the V segment lost 2 bases, leaving 4 bases of the junction unmatched. The germline CDR1 and CDR2 sequences are DFQATT and SNEGSKA (reference sequence). The CDR3 runs 14 residues.

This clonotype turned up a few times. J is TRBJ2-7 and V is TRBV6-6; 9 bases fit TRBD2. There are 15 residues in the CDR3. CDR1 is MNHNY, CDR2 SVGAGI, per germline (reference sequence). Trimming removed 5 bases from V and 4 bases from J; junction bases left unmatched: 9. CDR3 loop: CASSKTSGLEYEQYF. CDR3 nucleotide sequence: TGTGCCAGCAGTAAAACTAGCGGGCTAGAGTACGAGCAGTACTTC.

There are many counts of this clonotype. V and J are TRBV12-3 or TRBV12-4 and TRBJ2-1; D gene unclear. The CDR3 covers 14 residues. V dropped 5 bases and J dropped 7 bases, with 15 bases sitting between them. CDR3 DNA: TGTGCCAGCAGTGTCGACACGGTCGGGAATGAGCAGTTCTTC. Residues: CASSVDTVGNEQFF.

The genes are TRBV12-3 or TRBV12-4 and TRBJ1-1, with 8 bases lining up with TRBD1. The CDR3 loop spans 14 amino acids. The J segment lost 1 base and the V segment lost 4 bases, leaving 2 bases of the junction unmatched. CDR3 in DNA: TGTGCCAGCAGTTGGACAGGGCGGAACACTGAAGCTTTCTTT. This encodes CASSWTGRNTEAFF.

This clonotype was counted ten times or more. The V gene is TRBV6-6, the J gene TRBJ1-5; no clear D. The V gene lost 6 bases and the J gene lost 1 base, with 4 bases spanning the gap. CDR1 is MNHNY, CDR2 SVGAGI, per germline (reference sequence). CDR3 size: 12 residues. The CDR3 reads CASRESNQPQHF. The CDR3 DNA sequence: TGTGCCAGCAGGGAAAGCAATCAGCCCCAGCATTTT.

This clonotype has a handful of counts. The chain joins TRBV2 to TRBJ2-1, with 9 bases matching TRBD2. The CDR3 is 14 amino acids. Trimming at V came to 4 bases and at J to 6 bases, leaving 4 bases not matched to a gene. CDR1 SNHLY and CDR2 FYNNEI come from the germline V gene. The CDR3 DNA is TGTGCCAGCAGTGTAGCGGGGGCTCTCAATGAGCAGTTCTTC. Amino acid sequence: CASSVAGALNEQFF. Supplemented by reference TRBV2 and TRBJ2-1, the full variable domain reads EPEVTQTPSHQVTQMGQEVILRCVPISNHLYFYWYRQILGQKVEFLVSFYNNEISEKSEIFDDQFSVERPDGSNFTLKIRSTKLEDSAMYFCASSVAGALNEQFFGPGTRLTVL.

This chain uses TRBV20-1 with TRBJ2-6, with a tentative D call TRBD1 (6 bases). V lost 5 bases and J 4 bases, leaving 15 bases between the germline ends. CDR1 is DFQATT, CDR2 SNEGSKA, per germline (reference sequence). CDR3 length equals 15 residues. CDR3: CSALPQGLGANVLTF. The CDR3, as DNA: TGCAGTGCTCTACCCCAGGGGTTAGGGGCCAACGTCCTGACTTTC.

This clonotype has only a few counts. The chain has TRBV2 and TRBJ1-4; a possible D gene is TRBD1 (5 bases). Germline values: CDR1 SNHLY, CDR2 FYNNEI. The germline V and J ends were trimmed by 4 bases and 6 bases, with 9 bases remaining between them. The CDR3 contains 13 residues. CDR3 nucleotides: TGTGCCAGCAGTGGGGGGATAGATGAAAAACTGTTTTTT. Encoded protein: CASSGGIDEKLFF.

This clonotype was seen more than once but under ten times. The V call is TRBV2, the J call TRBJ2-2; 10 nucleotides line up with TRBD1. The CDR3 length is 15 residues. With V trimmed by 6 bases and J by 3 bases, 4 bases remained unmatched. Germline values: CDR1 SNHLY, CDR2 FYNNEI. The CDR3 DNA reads TGTGCCAGCAGGACTGGACAGGGGGACACCGGGGAGCTGTTTTTT. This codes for CASRTGQGDTGELFF.

The CDR3 DNA sequence: TGTGCCAGCAGCGACCAACAGGGGTGGAGTAACATTCAGTACTTC. Translation: CASSDQQGWSNIQYF. This chain links TRBV9 with TRBJ2-4; 7 bases line up with TRBD1. CDR3 length: 15 amino acids. Germline V gene sequence: CDR1 SGDLS, CDR2 YYNGEE. V shed 3 bases, J shed 7 bases, and the junction held 10 bases outside the gene matches.

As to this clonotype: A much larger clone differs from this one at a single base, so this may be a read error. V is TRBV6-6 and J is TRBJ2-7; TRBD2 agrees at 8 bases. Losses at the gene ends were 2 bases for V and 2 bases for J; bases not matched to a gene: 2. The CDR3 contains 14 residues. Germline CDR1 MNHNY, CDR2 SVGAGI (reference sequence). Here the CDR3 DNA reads TGTGCCAGCAGTTACACGACTAGCGCCTACGAGCAGTACTTC. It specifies CASSYTTSAYEQYF.

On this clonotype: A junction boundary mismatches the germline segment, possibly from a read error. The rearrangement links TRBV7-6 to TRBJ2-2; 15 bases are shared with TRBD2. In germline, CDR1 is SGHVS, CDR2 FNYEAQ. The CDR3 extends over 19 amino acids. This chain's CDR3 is CASSLTGLAGGPNTRELFF. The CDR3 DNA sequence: TGTGCCAGCAGCTTAACGGGACTAGCGGGGGGTCCCAACACCAGGGAGCTGTTTTTT.

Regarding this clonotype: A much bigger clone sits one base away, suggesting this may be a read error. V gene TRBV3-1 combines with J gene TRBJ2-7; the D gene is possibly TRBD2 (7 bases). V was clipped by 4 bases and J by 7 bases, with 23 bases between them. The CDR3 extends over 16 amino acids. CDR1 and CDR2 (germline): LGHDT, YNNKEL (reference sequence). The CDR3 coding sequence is TGTGCCAGCAGCCGCGGGGGCTCAAGCTCCTACAATGAGCAGTACTTC. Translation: CASSRGGSSSYNEQYF.

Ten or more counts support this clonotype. CDR3 sequence reads: CASSRTSAVDEQYF. CDR3 in DNA: TGTGCCAGCAGTCGTACTAGCGCCGTCGACGAGCAGTACTTC. This chain uses TRBV28 with TRBJ2-7; TRBD2 aligns across 7 bases. Germline assignment: CDR1 MDHEN and CDR2 SYDVKM. V shed 5 bases and J 5 bases; nucleotides not matched to a gene: 9. The CDR3 loop spans 14 amino acids.

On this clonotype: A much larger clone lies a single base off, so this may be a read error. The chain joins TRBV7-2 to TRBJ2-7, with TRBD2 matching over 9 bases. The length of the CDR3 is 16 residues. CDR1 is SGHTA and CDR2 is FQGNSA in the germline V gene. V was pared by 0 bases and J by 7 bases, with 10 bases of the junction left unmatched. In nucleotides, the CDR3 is TGTGCCAGCAGCTTAGCGGGAGCGGGAGGCTACAATGAGCAGTACTTC. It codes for CASSLAGAGGYNEQYF.

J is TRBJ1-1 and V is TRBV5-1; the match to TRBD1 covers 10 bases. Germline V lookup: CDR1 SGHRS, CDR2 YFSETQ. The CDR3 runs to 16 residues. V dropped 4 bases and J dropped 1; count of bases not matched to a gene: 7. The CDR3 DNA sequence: TGCGCCAGCAGCCTAATGGGACAGGGGACGAACACTGAAGCTTTCTTT. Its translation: CASSLMGQGTNTEAFF. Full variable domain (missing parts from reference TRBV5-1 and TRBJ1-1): KAGVTQTPRYLIKTRGQQVTLSCSPISGHRSVSWYQQTPGQGLQFLFEYFSETQRNKGNFPGRFSGRQFSNSRSEMNVSTLELGDSALYLCASSLMGQGTNTEAFFGQGTRLTVV.

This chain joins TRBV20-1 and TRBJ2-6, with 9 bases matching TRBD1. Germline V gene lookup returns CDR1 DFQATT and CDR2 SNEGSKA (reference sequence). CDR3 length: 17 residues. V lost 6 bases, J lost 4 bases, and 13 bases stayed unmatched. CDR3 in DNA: TGCAGTGCCCAGAGAAGGACAGGGGCCCTCGGGGCCAACGTCCTGACTTTC. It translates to CSAQRRTGALGANVLTF.

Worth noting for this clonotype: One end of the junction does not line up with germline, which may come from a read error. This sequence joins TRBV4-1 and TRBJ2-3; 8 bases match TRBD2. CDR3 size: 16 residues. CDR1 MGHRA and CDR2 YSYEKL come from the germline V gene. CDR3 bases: TGCGCCAGCAACCAATTTGCGGGGGGCCAGGGGGATACGCAGTATTTT. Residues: CASNQFAGGQGDTQYF.

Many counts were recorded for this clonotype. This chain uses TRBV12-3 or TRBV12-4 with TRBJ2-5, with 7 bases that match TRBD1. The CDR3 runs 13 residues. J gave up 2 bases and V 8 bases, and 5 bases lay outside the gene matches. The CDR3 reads CASGQDLQETQYF. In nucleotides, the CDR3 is TGTGCCAGCGGACAGGACCTACAAGAGACCCAGTACTTC.

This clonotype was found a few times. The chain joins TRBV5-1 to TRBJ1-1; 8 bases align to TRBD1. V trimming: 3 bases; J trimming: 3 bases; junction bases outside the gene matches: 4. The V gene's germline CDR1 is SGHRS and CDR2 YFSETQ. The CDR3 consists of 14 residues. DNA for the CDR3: TGCGCCAGCAGCTCAGGGGGCGAGGACACTGAAGCTTTCTTT. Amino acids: CASSSGGEDTEAFF.